This TCR beta chain was captured in a study of cytomegalovirus exposure and HLA in healthy donors. The PCR used 60 Vbeta and 13 Jbeta primers. Original handling: Later analysis identified tens of millions of unique TCR beta chains, 10 million to 12 million shared. Some clones are missing from TCRdb's copy, which holds only in-frame ones; the method was immunoSEQ multiplex PCR. The V and J calls and clone size are taken from that table; D and trimming were inferred from the DNA. The repertoire includes roughly 180,000 clones, 70% to 80% of them detected once, and approximately 1.3% sits in the top ten. A note on this clone: What it recognizes is unknown.

Per germline, CDR1 MNHNS and CDR2 SASEGT. Unmatched junction bases numbered 4, after V lost 1 base and J lost 9 bases. This CDR3 has 14 amino acids. General observations from the study: Later on, a genetic analysis was performed. It linked a missense variant in DCLRE1C with V- and J-gene trimming of TCR beta. For presence/absence analyses, sequencing depth was assumed to be roughly uniform across donors.

This TCR came from a man younger than 40 in good health and CMV-seronegative. Sequenced: PBMCs. J is TRBJ1-1 and V is TRBV6-1; the match to TRBD1 covers 11 bases. The CDR3 loop is CASSEVGTGGKAFF. In DNA form, the CDR3 reads TGTGCCAGCAGTGAAGTAGGGACAGGGGGGAAAGCTTTCTTT.